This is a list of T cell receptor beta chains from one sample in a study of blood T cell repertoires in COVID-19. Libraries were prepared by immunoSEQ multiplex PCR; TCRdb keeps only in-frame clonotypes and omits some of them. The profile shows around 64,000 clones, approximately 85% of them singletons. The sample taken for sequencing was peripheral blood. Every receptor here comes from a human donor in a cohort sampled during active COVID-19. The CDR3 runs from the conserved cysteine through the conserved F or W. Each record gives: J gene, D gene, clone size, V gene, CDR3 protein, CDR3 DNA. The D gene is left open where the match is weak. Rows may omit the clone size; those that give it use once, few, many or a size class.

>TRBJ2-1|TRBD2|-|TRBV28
CASLEAGKSSYNEQFF
TGTGCCAGCTTAGAAGCGGGAAAGAGCTCCTACAATGAGCAGTTCTTC
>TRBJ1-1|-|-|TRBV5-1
CASSTGQQYTEAFF
TGCGCCAGCAGTACTGGACAGCAATACACTGAAGCTTTCTTT
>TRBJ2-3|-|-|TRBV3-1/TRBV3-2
CASSPGTDTQYF
TGTGCCAGCAGCCCCGGGACAGATACGCAGTATTTT
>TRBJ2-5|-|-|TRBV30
CAWSPGQKQETQYF
TGTGCCTGGAGTCCCGGACAGAAACAAGAGACCCAGTACTTC
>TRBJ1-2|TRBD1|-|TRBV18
CASSPFSGQGYGYTF
TGTGCCAGCTCACCCTTCTCGGGACAGGGATATGGCTACACCTTC
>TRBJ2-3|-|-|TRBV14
CASSQGGTTWGDTQYF
TGTGCCAGCAGCCAAGGGGGCACCACCTGGGGAGATACGCAGTATTTT
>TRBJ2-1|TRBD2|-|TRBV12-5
CASGPERGASYNEQFF
TGTGCTAGTGGTCCCGAGCGGGGGGCGTCCTACAATGAGCAGTTCTTC
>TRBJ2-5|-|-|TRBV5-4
CASSLSRRYGQETQYF
TGTGCCAGCAGCTTGTCTCGCAGGTACGGACAAGAGACCCAGTACTTC
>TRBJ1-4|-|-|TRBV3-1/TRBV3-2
CASSQEPRIVFF
TGTGCCAGCAGCCAAGAGCCCCGAATAGTGTTTTTT
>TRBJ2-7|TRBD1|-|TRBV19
CASSIVTGAGGHEQYF
TGTGCCAGTAGTATAGTCACAGGGGCAGGGGGCCACGAGCAGTACTTC
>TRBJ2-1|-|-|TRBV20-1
CSARETGWQFF
TGCAGTGCTAGAGAGACAGGTTGGCAGTTCTTC
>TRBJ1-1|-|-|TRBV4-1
CASSQVTGGAFF
TGCGCCAGCAGCCAAGTGACAGGCGGAGCTTTCTTT
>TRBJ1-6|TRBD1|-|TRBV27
CASGDRGHVSPLHF
TGTGCCAGCGGAGACAGGGGGCACGTTTCACCCCTCCACTTT
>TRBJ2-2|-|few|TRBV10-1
CASTRTLSNTGELFF
TGCGCCAGCACCCGGACTTTATCGAACACCGGGGAGCTGTTTTTT
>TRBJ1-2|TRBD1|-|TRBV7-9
CASSPGTGQANYGYTF
TGTGCCAGCAGCCCCGGGACAGGCCAAGCTAACTATGGCTACACCTTC
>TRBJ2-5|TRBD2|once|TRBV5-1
CASSLRGGDQETQYF
TGCGCCAGCAGCTTGCGCGGGGGGGACCAAGAGACCCAGTACTTC
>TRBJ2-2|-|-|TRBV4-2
CASSQDEGVGTGELFF
TGTGCCAGCAGCCAAGACGAGGGGGTGGGCACCGGGGAGCTGTTTTTT
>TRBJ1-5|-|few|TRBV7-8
CASSLGAYTSYSNQPQHF
TGTGCCAGCAGCTTAGGGGCTTACACGAGCTATAGCAATCAGCCCCAGCATTTT
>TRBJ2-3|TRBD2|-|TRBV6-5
CATRLGLASDTQYF
TGTGCCACCCGTTTGGGACTAGCCTCAGATACGCAGTATTTT
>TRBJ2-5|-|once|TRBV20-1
CSAFSEETQYF
TGCAGTGCCTTTAGCGAGGAGACCCAGTACTTC
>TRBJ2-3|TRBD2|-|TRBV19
CASSITSGGASTDTQYF
TGTGCCAGTAGTATTACTAGCGGGGGGGCTAGCACAGATACGCAGTATTTT
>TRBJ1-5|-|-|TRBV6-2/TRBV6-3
CASSPRGSQPQHF
TGTGCCAGCAGTCCCCGGGGGAGTCAGCCCCAGCATTTT
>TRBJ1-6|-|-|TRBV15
CATSRDQNNSPLHF
TGTGCCACCAGCAGAGATCAGAATAATTCACCCCTCCACTTT
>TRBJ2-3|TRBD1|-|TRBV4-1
CASRRQGSADTQYF
TGCGCCAGCCGGAGACAGGGTTCAGCAGATACGCAGTATTTT